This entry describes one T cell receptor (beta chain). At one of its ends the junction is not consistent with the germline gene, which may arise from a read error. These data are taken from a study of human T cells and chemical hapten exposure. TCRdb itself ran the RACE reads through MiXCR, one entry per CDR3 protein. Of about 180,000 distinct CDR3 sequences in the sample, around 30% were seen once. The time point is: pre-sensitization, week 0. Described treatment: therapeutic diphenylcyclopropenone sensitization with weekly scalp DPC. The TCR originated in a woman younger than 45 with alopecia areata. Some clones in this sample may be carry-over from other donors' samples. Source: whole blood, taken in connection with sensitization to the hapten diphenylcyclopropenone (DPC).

Written as DNA, the CDR3 is TGTGCCAGCAACCAAAATCCAGGGGATCCGGAGACCCAGTACTTC. Its translation: CASNQNPGDPETQYF. The chain has TRBV4-2 and TRBJ2-5, with D maybe TRBD1 (6 bases). There are 15 residues in the CDR3. Germline lookup yields CDR1 LGHNA and CDR2 YNFKEQ.